This T cell receptor (beta chain) was obtained from a study of cytomegalovirus exposure and HLA in healthy donors. Study as a whole: There were 300 to 400 genotyped donors. Of these, roughly 80% fell in the genetic ancestry cluster associated with self-reported Caucasian donors.

Comment on this clone: The antigen is undetermined.

In germline, CDR1 is SGHTA, CDR2 FQGNSA. Trimming took 4 bases from V and 5 from J; bases not matched to a gene: 7. The CDR3 is 14 residues long. General study points: Most of the CMV-associated TCR beta chains (in a later analysis) appeared to be HLA-restricted. Most observed TCR sequences were rare, whereas some public TCRs were detected in many donors.

Unrecorded immune exposures were likely, despite nominal health at sampling. The PCR ran on 60 Vbeta and 13 Jbeta primers. Clones were read by immunoSEQ multiplex PCR, and TCRdb kept only the in-frame ones, dropping some. The sample includes some 150,000 clones, about 83% seen only once; the top ten take less than 5.5%. Sequenced input: PBMCs. This sequence originates from a woman aged 25-40 years in good health and CMV-seronegative. The chain recombines TRBV7-2 with TRBJ2-5, with TRBD1 matching 7 bases. The CDR3 coding sequence is TGTGCCAGCAGCTCAAACAGGGGCCGGGAGACCCAGTACTTC. Translation: CASSSNRGRETQYF.